This T cell receptor beta chain comes out of a study of blood T cell repertoires in COVID-19. Study background: Specimens from acute and convalescent COVID-19 originated in the United States, Italy and Spain. Nucleic acid was either cDNA or gDNA, and it came from T cells, B-cell-depleted T cells, or PBMCs.

Per the original data handling: Quantification of nucleated cells was approximated via reference gene primer amplification. Profiling relied on immunoSEQ multiplex PCR, and the TCRdb table lists in-frame clones only, not all of them. V, J and clone size derive from that table, while D and trimming were established from the DNA sequence. This sample has about 190,000 clones; around 80% occur once, and the top ten carry around 11%. This CDR3 has 14 residues. Per the germline V gene, CDR1 is SGHRS and CDR2 is YFSETQ. Trimming stripped 4 bases from V and 8 bases from J, with 15 bases between. The receptor was isolated from a woman aged 45 to 65 with acute or convalescent COVID-19. Sequencing was performed on peripheral blood. The chain is built from TRBV5-1 and TRBJ1-4, with no clear D. The DNA for the CDR3 is TGCGCCAGCAGCCCCCCCAGTGAGGGCGAAAAACTGTTTTTT. This encodes CASSPPSEGEKLFF. The full variable domain, with the rest looked up from reference TRBV5-1 and TRBJ1-4, is KAGVTQTPRYLIKTRGQQVTLSCSPISGHRSVSWYQQTPGQGLQFLFEYFSETQRNKGNFPGRFSGRQFSNSRSEMNVSTLELGDSALYLCASSPPSEGEKLFFGSGTQLSVL.